The 32 T cell receptor beta chains below were found in one sample sequenced in a study of cytomegalovirus exposure and HLA in healthy donors. Researchers ran the PCR with 60 Vbeta and 13 Jbeta primers. Method: immunoSEQ multiplex PCR; TCRdb's copy keeps in-frame clones and lacks some. The sample has around 190,000 clones, approximately 86% seen once. The sequenced material came from PBMCs. The receptors come from a woman in her 30s in good health and CMV-seronegative.

The V call is TRBV18, the J call TRBJ2-3; no firm D call. Germline lookup yields CDR1 KGHSH and CDR2 LQKENI. V lost 2 bases and J lost 2, with 5 bases in between. The CDR3 is 13 amino acids. The CDR3 protein is CASSPYNTDTQYF. The CDR3 DNA reads TGTGCCAGCTCACCATATAACACAGATACGCAGTATTTT.

The V gene is TRBV4-2, the J gene TRBJ1-2; D is ambiguous. The germline V gene encodes CDR1 LGHNA and CDR2 YNFKEQ. V dropped 3 bases and J dropped 0 bases, with 8 bases sitting between them. The CDR3 runs 14 residues. CDR3 sequence: CASSHQRANYGYTF. CDR3 DNA sequence: TGTGCCAGCAGCCACCAGAGGGCTAACTATGGCTACACCTTC.

The chain has TRBV19 and TRBJ2-3; D not certain. With 8 bases removed from V and 3 bases from J, the gap between germline ends came to 15 bases. The CDR3 is made up of 14 amino acids. CDR1 is LNHDA, CDR2 SQIVND, per germline (reference sequence). Written as DNA, the CDR3 is TGTGCCAGTGCCTCGACGACTCAAACAGATACGCAGTATTTT. It is translated as CASASTTQTDTQYF.

V usage is TRBV6-1 and J usage is TRBJ2-7, with 10 positions matching TRBD2. Trimming at V came to 6 bases and at J to 2 bases, leaving 4 bases not matched to a gene. The CDR3 sequence is 14 residues long. Germline CDR1 reads MNHNS; CDR2 reads SASEGT. The CDR3 reads CASRRLAGAYEQYF. The CDR3 coding sequence is TGTGCCAGCAGAAGGCTAGCGGGAGCCTACGAGCAGTACTTC.

This clone was observed a single time. The CDR3 coding sequence is TGTGCCAGCATGAAGCCCTCCACAGATACGCAGTATTTT. It translates to CASMKPSTDTQYF. The rearrangement uses TRBV28 and TRBJ2-3; D remains unclear. With 7 bases removed from V and 2 bases from J, the gap between germline ends came to 10 bases. CDR1 is MDHEN, CDR2 SYDVKM, per germline. The CDR3 has 13 residues. The whole variable domain, filled in from reference TRBV28 and TRBJ2-3, reads DVKVTQSSRYLVKRTGEKVFLECVQDMDHENMFWYRQDPGLGLRLIYFSYDVKMKEKGDIPEGYSVSREKKERFSLILESASTNQTSMYLCASMKPSTDTQYFGPGTRLTVL.

The rearrangement uses TRBV5-1 and TRBJ2-5; D unclear. Germline V CDR1 and CDR2: SGHRS, YFSETQ. The germline V and J ends were trimmed by 0 bases and 5 bases, with 14 bases remaining between them. There are 15 residues in the CDR3. The CDR3 reads CASSLGRGQFETQYF. In nucleotides, the CDR3 is TGCGCCAGCAGCTTGGGGAGAGGTCAGTTCGAGACCCAGTACTTC.

The chain couples TRBV27 to TRBJ2-7, with 11 bases lining up with TRBD2. The junction had 9 bases not matched to a gene; V was cut back by 7 bases and J by 4 bases. CDR3 length: 15 amino acids. Germline CDR1 and CDR2: MNHEY and SMNVEV (reference sequence). CDR3 coding DNA: TGTGCCAGCAACCCTGGGACTAGCGGAGGTTACGAGCAGTACTTC. As protein: CASNPGTSGGYEQYF.

This clone was seen just once. The J gene is TRBJ2-3, the V gene TRBV9, with 7 bases fitting TRBD2. V gave up 2 bases and J gave up 5 bases; unmatched junction bases: 11. The CDR3 extends over 16 amino acids. Germline CDR1 reads SGDLS; CDR2 reads YYNGEE. The CDR3 sequence: CASSVKGGGGKDTQYF. In DNA form, the CDR3 reads TGTGCCAGCAGCGTGAAAGGCGGGGGAGGGAAAGATACGCAGTATTTT. Complete variable domain (other parts from reference TRBV9 and TRBJ2-3): DSGVTQTPKHLITATGQRVTLRCSPRSGDLSVYWYQQSLDQGLQFLIQYYNGEERAKGNILERFSAQQFPDLHSELNLSSLELGDSALYFCASSVKGGGGKDTQYFGPGTRLTVL.

The rearrangement joins TRBV4-1 to TRBJ2-3, with a weak D call TRBD2 (6 bases). Trimming removed 0 bases at V and 1 base at J, with 11 bases between. Germline CDR1 and CDR2: MGHRA and YSYEKL. The CDR3 is made up of 16 amino acids. CDR3 coding DNA: TGCGCCAGCAGCCAAGATCGGGGAGGTGGCACAGATACGCAGTATTTT. This gives the protein CASSQDRGGGTDTQYF.

The chain recombines TRBV7-6 with TRBJ2-3; no clear D gene. Germline CDR1 reads SGHVS; CDR2 reads FNYEAQ. The CDR3 length is 12 residues. With 4 bases removed from V and 0 bases from J, the gap between germline ends came to 2 bases. The CDR3 DNA reads as TGTGCCAGCAGCTCTAGCACAGATACGCAGTATTTT. Its translation: CASSSSTDTQYF.

The chain's CDR3 is CASYLGQGAGGELFF. The CDR3 nucleotides read TGTGCCAGCTACTTAGGACAGGGAGCCGGCGGGGAGCTGTTTTTT. This rearrangement joins TRBV6-1 to TRBJ2-2, with 8 bases lining up with TRBD1. The CDR3 length is 15 residues. The V gene's germline CDR1 is MNHNS and CDR2 SASEGT. The V and J ends lost 8 bases and 7 bases, in that order; junction bases with no gene match: 12.

This rearrangement joins TRBV27 to TRBJ2-1, with 7 bases that match TRBD1. Germline assignment: CDR1 MNHEY and CDR2 SMNVEV (reference sequence). Germline trimming cut 3 bases from V and 3 bases from J; bases unmatched to any gene: 5. This CDR3 has 15 residues. The CDR3 DNA reads as TGTGCCAGCAGTTTCGCAGGGGGATACTACAATGAGCAGTTCTTC. This encodes CASSFAGGYYNEQFF.

For the CDR3, the DNA is TGTGCCAGCAGTGGGAGAAGGACCTTTGGCCAGGGGGAGACCCAGTACTTC. Translated: CASSGRRTFGQGETQYF. This rearrangement joins TRBV6-1 to TRBJ2-5, with a tentative D call TRBD1 (6 bases). Germline V lookup: CDR1 MNHNS, CDR2 SASEGT. CDR3 length: 17 amino acids. V was cut by 4 bases and J by 5 bases, with 23 bases left in between.

This clone came up once. The chain recombines TRBV5-1 with TRBJ2-7, with D maybe TRBD1 (5 bases). This CDR3 has 15 amino acids. V gave up 2 bases and J gave up 4 bases, with 16 bases separating them. Germline V CDR1 and CDR2: SGHRS, YFSETQ. The DNA of the CDR3 is TGCGCCAGCAGCTTAGGCCAGACAGAAATTTACGAGCAGTACTTC. Amino acid sequence: CASSLGQTEIYEQYF.

This sequence joins TRBV4-1 and TRBJ2-3; a weak D match, TRBD2 (5 bases). Trimming stripped 1 base from V and 5 bases from J, with 10 bases between. Germline V gene sequence: CDR1 MGHRA, CDR2 YSYEKL. CDR3 size: 14 residues. The CDR3 DNA sequence: TGCGCCAGCAGCCAAGGGCCGGGGATAGATACGCAGTATTTT. Translating it yields CASSQGPGIDTQYF.

The chain uses TRBV7-9 and TRBJ2-7; D is perhaps TRBD1 (8 bases). V lost 5 bases and J 0 bases, leaving 14 bases between the germline ends. Germline assignment: CDR1 SEHNR and CDR2 FQNEAQ (reference sequence). The CDR3 loop spans 15 amino acids. The CDR3 nucleotides read TGTGCCAGCAGCCGGGACAGGACTAGCTCCTACGAGCAGTACTTC. Translation gives CASSRDRTSSYEQYF.

On this clone itself: The identical CDR3 is also encoded by other nucleotide sequences in the sample. V usage is TRBV28 and J usage is TRBJ2-7, with D possibly being TRBD1 (5 bases). Germline CDR1 is MDHEN and CDR2 is SYDVKM. Trimming removed 6 bases from V and 3 bases from J, with 12 bases in between. The CDR3 length is 13 residues. CDR3 protein: CASSLGQLYEQYF. The CDR3, as DNA: TGTGCCAGCAGCCTAGGACAACTCTACGAGCAGTACTTC.

The chain uses TRBV30 and TRBJ2-2; no clear D gene. V dropped 2 bases and J dropped 6 bases, with 13 bases sitting between them. CDR1 and CDR2 (germline): GTSNPN, SVGIG (reference sequence). This CDR3 has 14 residues. CDR3 amino acids: CAWSTIQPAGELFF. The CDR3 nucleotides read TGTGCCTGGAGTACGATACAGCCCGCCGGGGAGCTGTTTTTT.

The chain uses TRBV19 and TRBJ2-2; 10 bases are shared with TRBD1. The CDR3 has 16 residues. The ends lost 5 bases at V and 7 bases at J; junction bases unmatched: 10. CDR1 and CDR2 (germline): LNHDA, SQIVND (reference sequence). The CDR3 is CASSPLGQGNSGELFF. CDR3 in DNA: TGTGCCAGTAGTCCCTTGGGACAGGGGAATAGCGGGGAGCTGTTTTTT.

The chain links TRBV27 to TRBJ2-1; tentative D call: TRBD2 (6 bases). The CDR3 spans 11 residues. Germline V gene sequence: CDR1 MNHEY, CDR2 SMNVEV (reference sequence). V was shortened by 11 bases and J by 3 bases, with 8 bases between the two germline ends. The CDR3 spells CAVGLYNEQFF. For the CDR3, the DNA is TGTGCCGTGGGACTCTACAATGAGCAGTTCTTC.

The sample holds a few counts of this clone. V is TRBV18 and J is TRBJ1-5, with D possibly being TRBD1 (6 bases). Trimming removed 2 bases from V and 3 bases from J, with 11 bases in between. Per the germline V gene, CDR1 is KGHSH and CDR2 is LQKENI. The CDR3 sequence is 15 residues long. This CDR3 is CASSPAGGTNQPQHF. As DNA, the CDR3 is TGTGCCAGCTCACCAGCTGGGGGCACCAATCAGCCCCAGCATTTT.

The rearrangement joins TRBV5-1 to TRBJ2-1; no definite D call. The CDR3 length is 12 residues. In germline, CDR1 is SGHRS, CDR2 YFSETQ. V shed 0 bases and J shed 11 bases, with 9 bases lying between them. CDR3 sequence (DNA): TGCGCCAGCAGCTTGGCCGACACCCAGCAGTTCTTC. Amino acids: CASSLADTQQFF.

The rearrangement links TRBV5-1 to TRBJ2-7; D is unresolved. From germline, CDR1 is SGHRS and CDR2 YFSETQ. V dropped 2 bases and J dropped 3 bases, with 15 bases sitting between them. This CDR3 is built from 15 residues. CDR3 protein: CASSFEAGELYEQYF. CDR3 DNA: TGCGCCAGCAGCTTCGAGGCCGGAGAACTCTACGAGCAGTACTTC.

This clone was detected a few times. The V gene is TRBV18, the J gene TRBJ2-1, with 13 bases identical to TRBD2. The germline V gene has CDR1 KGHSH and CDR2 LQKENI. The ends lost 4 bases at V and 6 bases at J; junction bases unmatched: 3. The CDR3 runs to 15 residues. CDR3 nucleotide sequence: TGTGCCAGCTCACTCGGGACTAGCGGGATCAATGAGCAGTTCTTC. Translation gives CASSLGTSGINEQFF.

The CDR3 DNA reads as TGTGCCAGCAGCAAACTAGCCGGGACGGACAATGAGCAGTTCTTC. Protein: CASSKLAGTDNEQFF. The chain has TRBV7-3 and TRBJ2-1; a possible D gene is TRBD2 (6 bases). The germline CDR1 and CDR2 sequences are SGHTA and FQGTGA. V shed 5 bases and J shed 5 bases, with 16 bases lying between them. The CDR3 is 15 amino acids.

This chain uses TRBV2 with TRBJ1-6; D remains unclear. This CDR3 has 12 residues. Trimming removed 7 bases from V and 10 bases from J, with 11 bases in between. Germline V gives CDR1 SNHLY, CDR2 FYNNEI. The CDR3 nucleotides read TGTGCCAGCAACGTAGCTGAGTCACCCCTCCACTTT. Its translation is CASNVAESPLHF.

The V call is TRBV28, the J call TRBJ1-2, with a possible D match to TRBD1 (5 bases). The CDR3 contains 15 residues. Trimming left V 3 bases short and J 2 bases short, with 13 bases between. Germline assignment: CDR1 MDHEN and CDR2 SYDVKM. The CDR3 DNA reads as TGTGCCAGCAGTTTGATCGGGGGAAGAAACTATGGCTACACCTTC. Encoded protein: CASSLIGGRNYGYTF.

The rearrangement uses TRBV2 and TRBJ2-3; D is unresolved. Trimming shortened V by 4 bases and J by 6 bases, and 11 bases separated the two germline ends. Germline-derived CDR1 and CDR2 are SNHLY and FYNNEI. This CDR3 region has 13 residues. CDR3 residues: CASSVSLRDTQYF. CDR3 DNA: TGTGCCAGCAGTGTTAGCCTGCGGGATACGCAGTATTTT.

This sequence joins TRBV7-9 and TRBJ1-1; possibly TRBD1 for D (5 bases). Looked up from germline, CDR1 is SEHNR and CDR2 is FQNEAQ (reference sequence). Trimming removed 8 bases at V and 5 bases at J, with 24 bases between. This CDR3 spans 16 amino acids. The CDR3 reads CASSLDSGGVWTEAFF. In DNA, the CDR3 is TGTGCCAGCTCCCTCGACTCGGGGGGTGTTTGGACTGAAGCTTTCTTT.

This rearrangement joins TRBV7-6 to TRBJ2-5, with 11 bases fitting TRBD2. V shed 4 bases, J shed 5 bases, and the junction held 6 bases outside the gene matches. Germline V gene sequence: CDR1 SGHVS, CDR2 FNYEAQ. The CDR3 sequence is 15 residues long. The CDR3 region is CASSSFPSGRETQYF. CDR3 sequence (DNA): TGTGCCAGCAGCTCGTTTCCTAGCGGGAGGGAGACCCAGTACTTC.

The V call is TRBV29-1, the J call TRBJ2-5; 10 nucleotides align to TRBD1. The CDR3 runs to 12 residues. Germline CDR1 reads SQVTM; CDR2 reads ANQGSEA. The V gene end was trimmed by 6 bases and the J gene end by 11 bases; junction bases not matched to a gene: 9. CDR3: CSVGTGEGEQYF. The CDR3 DNA reads as TGCAGCGTCGGGACAGGGGAAGGGGAGCAGTACTTC.

This chain joins TRBV7-3 and TRBJ2-2, with D hard to call. The CDR3 has 13 residues. Trimming removed 6 bases at V and 9 bases at J, with 14 bases between. Germline-derived CDR1 and CDR2 are SGHTA and FQGTGA. CDR3 region: CASSPSAQRELFF. The CDR3, as DNA: TGTGCCAGCAGTCCGTCAGCACAGAGGGAGCTGTTTTTT.